This TCR beta chain was recovered during a study of technical replicates of blood from a handful of donors (TCRdb year 2017). The cysteine opens and the phenylalanine closes a CDR3 of 15 amino acids. Only the CDR3 DNA is retained, 45 bases long and in frame from the first base. Germline trimming amounts to 3 bases on V and 5 bases on J, with 10 as the count of junction bases outside the gene matches. The germline V gene encodes CDR1 LNHNV and CDR2 YYDKDF (reference sequence). In regard to this clone: The specificity of this receptor is unknown. The record has no base qualities; no much larger clone is one base away.

The library was built by means of the immunoSEQ multiplex PCR assay. In TCRdb, the immuneACCESS table is reduced to in-frame sequences with V and J assigned. These tables do not hold every clone; where another copy was compared, an unresolved V gene accounts for under half, and the others remain unexplained. The sample includes 64,000 or so clones, with approximately 83% observed a single time. Approximately 5.1% of the sample is in the top ten clones. The V gene is TRBV15 and the J gene is TRBJ2-7, with 7 bases matching TRBD1. The clonotype originates from a human donor in good health. Some clones in this sample may be carry-over from other donors' samples. Sequencing was done on a sample of PBMCs. The DNA is as follows: TGTGCCACCAGCAGGGGTTGGACAGGCCCGGACGAGCAGTACTTC. The encoded protein is CATSRGWTGPDEQYF. Where the CDR3 stops, the reference TRBV15 and TRBJ2-7 genes take over; the full variable domain is DAMVIQNPRYQVTQFGKPVTLSCSQTLNHNVMYWYQQKSSQAPKLLFHYYDKDFNNEADTPDNFQSRRPNTSFCFLDIRSPGLGDTAMYLCATSRGWTGPDEQYFGPGTRLTVT.